This T cell receptor beta chain appears in the sequencing data of a study of blood T cell repertoires in COVID-19. Study context: Acute and convalescent COVID-19 specimens originated in the United States, Italy and Spain.

The CDR3 runs to 15 residues. V gave up 5 bases and J gave up 5 bases; unmatched junction bases: 6. Only in-frame clones appear in the TCRdb table, and some are missing; sequencing was by immunoSEQ multiplex PCR. Of 160,000 or so clones listed, about 89% are singletons. The V and J genes are TRBV6-7 and TRBJ2-2, with 9 bases that match TRBD2. TRBV6-7 counts as an open reading frame of uncertain function. The TCR was taken from a man in his fifties or sixties with acute or convalescent COVID-19. Sequenced material: peripheral blood. In DNA, the CDR3 is TGTGCCAGCAGTCCCGGACTAGCGAGAACCGGGGAGCTGTTTTTT. It yields the protein CASSPGLARTGELFF.